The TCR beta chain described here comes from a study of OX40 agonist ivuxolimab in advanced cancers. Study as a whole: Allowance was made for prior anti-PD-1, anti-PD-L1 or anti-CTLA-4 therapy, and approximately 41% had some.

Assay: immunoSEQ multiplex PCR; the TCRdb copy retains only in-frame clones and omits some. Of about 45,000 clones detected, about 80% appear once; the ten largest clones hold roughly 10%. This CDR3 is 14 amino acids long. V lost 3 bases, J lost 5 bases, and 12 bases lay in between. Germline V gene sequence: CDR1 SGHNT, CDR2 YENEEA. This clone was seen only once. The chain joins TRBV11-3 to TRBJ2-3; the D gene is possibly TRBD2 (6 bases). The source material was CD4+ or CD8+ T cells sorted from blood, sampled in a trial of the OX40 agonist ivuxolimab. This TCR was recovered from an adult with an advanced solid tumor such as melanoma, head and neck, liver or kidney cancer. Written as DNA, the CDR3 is TGTGCCAGCAGCTTTAGCGGTATCGGAGATACGCAGTATTTT. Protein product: CASSFSGIGDTQYF.